A single sample is the source of the 25 T cell receptor beta chains below, sequenced in a study of blood T cell repertoires in COVID-19. TCRdb keeps only in-frame clones here, not all; method: immunoSEQ multiplex PCR. The sample lists 300,000 to 350,000 clones, 65% to 85% occurring once. What was sequenced was peripheral blood. The receptors originated from a man aged 30 to 45 with active or convalescent COVID-19.

The chain is built from TRBV9 and TRBJ2-3; TRBD1 matches 8 bases. Germline CDR1 reads SGDLS; CDR2 reads YYNGEE. Trimming cost V 4 bases and J 1 base; bases outside gene matches: 8. CDR3 length: 16 residues. CDR3 protein: CASSPRTGSGTDTQYF. CDR3 nucleotide sequence: TGTGCCAGCAGCCCAAGGACAGGGTCTGGCACAGATACGCAGTATTTT.

The V gene is TRBV6-6, the J gene TRBJ1-1; no reliable D call. From germline, CDR1 is MNHNY and CDR2 SVGAGI (reference sequence). Deletions cut 2 bases from V and 2 bases from J, with 12 bases between. This CDR3 is built from 15 residues. The CDR3 here is CASSYPWQVNTEAFF. CDR3 nucleotide sequence: TGTGCCAGCAGTTACCCCTGGCAAGTTAACACTGAAGCTTTCTTT.

The V gene is TRBV30, the J gene TRBJ2-7; 9 positions agree with TRBD1. The CDR3 has 14 residues. J was trimmed by 4 bases and V by 3 bases; bases with no gene match: 7. Germline V gene lookup returns CDR1 GTSNPN and CDR2 SVGIG (reference sequence). The CDR3 spells CAWSRDRVKYEQYF. The CDR3 DNA is TGTGCCTGGAGCCGGGACAGGGTAAAATACGAGCAGTACTTC.

Turning to this clone: The same CDR3 is also encoded by other DNA sequences in this sample. The chain carries TRBV3-1 (or the pseudogene TRBV3-2) and TRBJ1-5; a possible D gene is TRBD1 (5 bases). The CDR3 contains 13 residues. The germline V gene encodes CDR1 LGHDT and CDR2 YNNKEL (reference sequence). V lost 5 bases and J 2 bases, leaving 7 bases between the germline ends. This CDR3 is CASSWGGNQPQHF. CDR3 in DNA: TGTGCCAGCAGCTGGGGGGGCAATCAGCCCCAGCATTTT.

This chain uses TRBV5-6 with TRBJ1-1; 7 nucleotides align to TRBD1. Germline V gene sequence: CDR1 SGHDT, CDR2 YYEEEE. With 1 base clipped from V and 6 bases from J, the junction kept 3 bases outside the gene matches. The CDR3 consists of 13 residues. CDR3 amino acids: CASSLNRGAEAFF. In nucleotides, the CDR3 is TGTGCCAGCAGCTTGAACAGGGGAGCTGAAGCTTTCTTT.

This clone was found once. This sequence joins TRBV4-1 and TRBJ2-7; 10 bases are a match to TRBD1. The CDR3 has 16 amino acids. Unmatched junction bases numbered 6, after V lost 4 bases and J lost 0 bases. Germline loops: CDR1 MGHRA, CDR2 YSYEKL. The CDR3 sequence: CASSLRTGGLSYEQYF. The CDR3 bases are TGCGCCAGCAGCCTTAGGACAGGGGGTCTCTCCTACGAGCAGTACTTC.

This chain uses TRBV7-2 with TRBJ2-5; possibly TRBD2 for D (6 bases). The CDR3 covers 13 residues. The germline CDR1 and CDR2 sequences are SGHTA and FQGNSA. Trimming cost V 2 bases and J 7 bases, with 11 bases left between them. In DNA form, the CDR3 reads TGTGCCAGCAGCTTAAGAGGGGAGGTGACCCAGTACTTC. The encoded protein is CASSLRGEVTQYF.

This clone was counted only a few times. J is TRBJ2-7 and V is TRBV9, with 7 bases identical to TRBD1. Germline CDR1 reads SGDLS; CDR2 reads YYNGEE. The trim removed 4 bases at V and 0 bases at J, leaving 13 bases unmatched. The CDR3 is 17 amino acids. The CDR3 loop reads CASSPTGTAKASYEQYF. The CDR3 nucleotides read TGTGCCAGCAGCCCTACCGGGACAGCCAAAGCCTCCTACGAGCAGTACTTC. The full variable domain, in which reference TRBV9 and TRBJ2-7 provide the parts outside the CDR3, is DSGVTQTPKHLITATGQRVTLRCSPRSGDLSVYWYQQSLDQGLQFLIQYYNGEERAKGNILERFSAQQFPDLHSELNLSSLELGDSALYFCASSPTGTAKASYEQYFGPGTRLTVT.

This clone occurred a few times. This chain links TRBV18 with TRBJ1-5; D is perhaps TRBD1 (5 bases). CDR3 length equals 16 residues. Trimming left V 1 base short and J 0 bases short, with 10 bases between. CDR1 is KGHSH, CDR2 LQKENI, per germline. This CDR3 is CASSPRGAYSNQPQHF. The CDR3, as DNA: TGTGCCAGCTCACCACGTGGGGCCTATAGCAATCAGCCCCAGCATTTT.

V is TRBV28 and J is TRBJ2-1, with 7 bases fitting TRBD2. The CDR3 loop spans 17 amino acids. The V gene's germline CDR1 is MDHEN and CDR2 SYDVKM. Trimming took 4 bases from V and 5 from J; bases not matched to a gene: 14. CDR3 bases: TGTGCCAGCAGTTCCCCCCACGGGGAGGGGTGGGACAATGAGCAGTTCTTC. Encoded protein: CASSSPHGEGWDNEQFF.

This chain uses TRBV5-1 with TRBJ2-7; a weak D match, TRBD2 (5 bases). CDR3 length equals 14 residues. Trimming stripped 0 bases from V and 3 bases from J, with 10 bases between. CDR1 SGHRS and CDR2 YFSETQ come from the germline V gene. CDR3 in amino acids: CASSLDEGNYEQYF. CDR3 in DNA: TGCGCCAGCAGCTTGGATGAGGGTAACTACGAGCAGTACTTC.

The chain is built from TRBV7-2 and TRBJ2-4, with TRBD2 matching 9 bases. V shed 5 bases and J 7 bases; nucleotides not matched to a gene: 6. The length of the CDR3 is 14 residues. The germline V gene encodes CDR1 SGHTA and CDR2 FQGNSA. The CDR3 loop is CASSPEREANIQYF. The CDR3 DNA reads TGTGCCAGCAGCCCAGAGCGGGAGGCGAACATTCAGTACTTC.

This clone was found once. The V and J genes are TRBV6-4 and TRBJ1-1; D might be TRBD1 (6 bases). This CDR3 region has 16 residues. Germline V gene lookup returns CDR1 MRHNA and CDR2 SNTAGT. Deletions cut 0 bases from V and 1 base from J, with 12 bases between. The CDR3 loop is CASSDSYREGNTEAFF. CDR3 nucleotide sequence: TGTGCCAGCAGTGACTCTTACAGGGAGGGGAACACTGAAGCTTTCTTT.

The CDR3 sequence is CASSSHGRLRHTIYF. CDR3 in DNA: TGTGCCAGCAGTTCGCACGGCAGACTACGGCACACCATATATTTT. The J gene is TRBJ1-3, the V gene TRBV6-5; D gene unclear. The CDR3 runs 15 residues. The germline V gene encodes CDR1 MNHEY and CDR2 SVGAGI. V was clipped by 4 bases and J by 8 bases, with 18 bases between them.

The V and J genes are TRBV27 and TRBJ1-1, with D perhaps TRBD1 (6 bases). Germline lookup yields CDR1 MNHEY and CDR2 SMNVEV (reference sequence). The germline V and J ends were trimmed by 4 bases and 0 bases, with 12 bases remaining between them. This CDR3 contains 15 residues. Here the CDR3 reads CASSSLTGLNTEAFF. The CDR3 nucleotides read TGTGCCAGCAGTTCCCTCACAGGGTTGAACACTGAAGCTTTCTTT.

The chain employs TRBV21-1 and TRBJ1-2. TRBV21-1 is recorded as a pseudogene. The CDR3 is made up of 17 amino acids. CDR3 loop: CASSKTRLGRRPYGYTF. In DNA form, the CDR3 reads TGTGCCAGCAGCAAAACCAGGCTAGGGAGGAGACCCTATGGCTACACCTTC.

CDR3 sequence reads: CASSPTDRYGEKLFF. DNA of the CDR3: TGTGCCAGCAGTCCTACGGACAGGTACGGGGAAAAACTGTTTTTT. The chain recombines TRBV6-5 with TRBJ1-4; 7 bases are shared with TRBD1. The CDR3 has 15 residues. V was pared by 5 bases and J by 8 bases, with 11 bases of the junction left unmatched. Germline CDR1 reads MNHEY; CDR2 reads SVGAGI.

In its sample, this clone was seen many times. The rearrangement links TRBV12-3 or TRBV12-4 to TRBJ1-2, with no clear D. V was pared by 2 bases and J by 8 bases, with 12 bases between. The CDR3 consists of 13 residues. The CDR3 region is CASSLQQEGGYTF. CDR3 nucleotides: TGTGCCAGCAGTTTACAGCAGGAGGGCGGCTACACCTTC.

Regarding this clone: Distinct nucleotide sequences in the sample also encode this CDR3. This chain links TRBV7-2 with TRBJ1-2, with no clear D. The germline V gene has CDR1 SGHTA and CDR2 FQGNSA. The CDR3 has 12 residues. Trimming took 5 bases from V and 8 from J, leaving 12 bases between them. The CDR3: CASSPPGYGYTF. CDR3 nucleotide sequence: TGTGCCAGCAGCCCGCCGGGGTACGGCTACACCTTC.

This chain joins TRBV4-1 and TRBJ1-5; unclear D gene. With 1 base removed from V and 2 bases from J, the gap between germline ends came to 15 bases. This CDR3 contains 17 residues. CDR1 MGHRA and CDR2 YSYEKL come from the germline V gene. The CDR3 sequence is CASSQGARGSGNQPQHF. In nucleotides, the CDR3 is TGCGCCAGCAGCCAAGGAGCGCGGGGTTCAGGCAATCAGCCCCAGCATTTT.

The chain uses TRBV24-1 and TRBJ2-1, with D possibly being TRBD1 (5 bases). There are 14 residues in the CDR3. CDR1 is KGHDR, CDR2 SFDVKD, per germline. V lost 4 bases, J lost 9 bases, and 15 bases lay in between. The CDR3 loop is CATSETGHSPEQFF. CDR3 DNA: TGTGCCACCAGTGAAACTGGACATTCCCCTGAGCAGTTCTTC.

The rearrangement joins TRBV6-2 or TRBV6-3 to TRBJ2-4; D is perhaps TRBD1 (6 bases). Between the trimmed V and J ends, which lost 6 bases and 0 bases, there was a span of 21 bases. Germline CDR1 MNHEY, CDR2 SVGEGT. The CDR3 is 18 residues long. CDR3 nucleotides: TGTGCCAGCAGCCAACCAACAGGGAAAAACTTAGCCAAAAACATTCAGTACTTC. It yields the protein CASSQPTGKNLAKNIQYF.

The chain joins TRBV28 to TRBJ2-1, with D unclear. Germline CDR1 and CDR2: MDHEN and SYDVKM. The V gene lost 5 bases and the J gene lost 6 bases, with 2 bases spanning the gap. The length of the CDR3 is 10 residues. The CDR3 spells CASSRNEQFF. The CDR3 DNA reads as TGTGCCAGCAGTCGCAATGAGCAGTTCTTC.

The chain combines TRBV7-4 with TRBJ1-5; tentative D call: TRBD1 (6 bases). The CDR3 spans 15 residues. Trimming shortened V by 6 bases and J by 7 bases, and 19 bases separated the two germline ends. From germline, CDR1 is SGHVT and CDR2 SQSDAQ. The DNA for the CDR3 is TGTGCCAGCAGGATCGGACAGTCATGTGGGCAGCCCCAGCATTTT. It yields the protein CASRIGQSCGQPQHF.

In its sample, this clone was seen once. The CDR3 DNA is TGTGCCAGCAGGCCTTTGGGGGGGTACGAGCAGTACTTC. Protein: CASRPLGGYEQYF. V and J are TRBV12-3 or TRBV12-4 and TRBJ2-7, with 7 bases identical to TRBD2. Trimming at V came to 6 bases and at J to 4 bases, leaving 6 bases not matched to a gene. The CDR3 runs to 13 residues.